These 31 T cell receptor beta chains share one sample of origin, sequenced in a study of blood T cell repertoires in COVID-19. Using immunoSEQ multiplex PCR, the repertoire was profiled, and TCRdb retains in-frame clones only, with some absent. The sample holds over 250,000 clones; around 90% are singletons and the top ten take 2.6%. The sample was PBMCs or T cells enriched from blood (not recorded which). All receptors come from a man between 60 and 75 years old who had recovered from COVID-19.

This clone came up a few times. This rearrangement joins TRBV7-8 to TRBJ2-7, with D perhaps TRBD2 (6 bases). The CDR3 loop spans 15 amino acids. Germline V gene sequence: CDR1 SGHVS, CDR2 FQNEAQ. Trimming cost V 4 bases and J 0 bases, with 13 bases left between them. CDR3 protein: CASSSLASSSYEQYF. CDR3 coding DNA: TGTGCCAGCAGCTCTCTAGCGTCAAGCTCCTACGAGCAGTACTTC.

The chain uses TRBV18 and TRBJ2-3, with D possibly TRBD2 on 5 matching bases. V dropped 2 bases and J dropped 5 bases, with 5 bases sitting between them. The CDR3 is made up of 12 amino acids. Germline V gene data show CDR1 as KGHSH and CDR2 as LQKENI. The CDR3 protein is CASSPAGDTQYF. CDR3 nucleotides: TGTGCCAGCTCACCAGCGGGAGATACGCAGTATTTT.

The genes are TRBV7-9 and TRBJ1-2, with a weak D call TRBD1 (6 bases). This CDR3 region has 13 residues. The V gene's germline CDR1 is SEHNR and CDR2 FQNEAQ (reference sequence). The V and J ends lost 5 bases and 8 bases respectively, with 15 bases between them. The CDR3 DNA reads as TGTGCCAGCAGCCTAGGGACACCCTTAGGCTACACCTTC. It is translated as CASSLGTPLGYTF.

The CDR3, as DNA: TGTGCCAGCAGCCGGGACCTACTAGCGGGAGTGGGAGAGACCCAGTACTTC. This sequence encodes CASSRDLLAGVGETQYF. The chain uses TRBV7-2 and TRBJ2-5, with 11 bases lining up with TRBD2. Losses at the gene ends were 5 bases for V and 4 bases for J; bases not matched to a gene: 12. The CDR3 totals 17 residues. CDR1 is SGHTA and CDR2 is FQGNSA in the germline V gene.

The chain recombines TRBV6-1 with TRBJ1-2; maybe TRBD1 (5 bases). The CDR3 is 15 residues long. V was clipped by 3 bases and J by 6 bases, with 17 bases between them. Germline V gene lookup returns CDR1 MNHNS and CDR2 SASEGT. Here the CDR3 DNA reads TGTGCCAGCAGTGATACGGGCAGGGCTTTCGATGGCTACACCTTC. Translating gives CASSDTGRAFDGYTF.

The chain links TRBV5-1 to TRBJ1-1, with TRBD1 matching over 8 bases. V lost 4 bases to trimming and J lost 6 bases; unmatched junction nucleotides: 8. Germline CDR1 and CDR2: SGHRS and YFSETQ. The CDR3 runs 14 residues. CDR3 bases: TGCGCCAGCAGCGAAAGGACAGGGTTGGCTGAAGCTTTCTTT. Its translation is CASSERTGLAEAFF.

This chain links TRBV2 with TRBJ2-1; D may be TRBD1 (6 bases). V was cut by 6 bases and J by 5 bases, with 11 bases left in between. There are 13 residues in the CDR3. In germline, CDR1 is SNHLY, CDR2 FYNNEI. The CDR3 is CASRWTEHNEQFF. In DNA, the CDR3 is TGTGCCAGCAGGTGGACAGAACACAATGAGCAGTTCTTC.

In its sample, this clone was seen once. The J gene is TRBJ1-1, the V gene TRBV7-9; D gene ambiguous. Germline V gene data show CDR1 as SEHNR and CDR2 as FQNEAQ (reference sequence). V was pared by 5 bases and J by 3 bases, with 10 bases between. This CDR3 is 13 amino acids long. In DNA, the CDR3 is TGTGCCAGCAGCCGGTCGAGGGACACTGAAGCTTTCTTT. Amino acids: CASSRSRDTEAFF.

The gene calls are TRBV29-1 and TRBJ1-2; D gene ambiguous. V dropped 5 bases and J dropped 2 bases, with 15 bases sitting between them. Germline-derived CDR1 and CDR2 are SQVTM and ANQGSEA. The CDR3 is 14 residues long. The CDR3, as DNA: TGCAGCGTTTCCCCGCGTGAGAGAAACTATGGCTACACCTTC. Translation: CSVSPRERNYGYTF. The complete variable domain, with remaining parts taken from reference TRBV29-1 and TRBJ1-2, reads SAVISQKPSRDICQRGTSLTIQCQVDSQVTMMFWYRQQPGQSLTLIATANQGSEATYESGFVIDKFPISRPNLTFSTLTVSNMSPEDSSIYLCSVSPRERNYGYTFGSGTRLTVV.

The rearrangement links TRBV30 to TRBJ1-4, with 7 bases matching TRBD1. V gave up 7 bases and J gave up 2 bases; unmatched junction bases: 13. This CDR3 contains 16 residues. Germline CDR1 is GTSNPN and CDR2 is SVGIG (reference sequence). CDR3 residues: CASLGQAPGTNEKLFF. Here the CDR3 DNA reads TGTGCCTCCCTCGGACAGGCCCCGGGGACTAATGAAAAACTGTTTTTT.

The CDR3, as DNA: TGTGCCAGCAGCCCAGGGGGTTTGACTGAAGCTTTCTTT. This encodes CASSPGGLTEAFF. The genes are TRBV11-3 and TRBJ1-1; TRBD1 aligns across 7 bases. The CDR3 runs to 13 residues. V shed 5 bases and J 5 bases; nucleotides not matched to a gene: 5. Germline V gene lookup returns CDR1 SGHNT and CDR2 YENEEA.

V gene TRBV29-1 combines with J gene TRBJ1-2; the D gene is possibly TRBD1 (5 bases). V gave up 7 bases and J gave up 3 bases, with 9 bases separating them. The CDR3 spans 11 residues. CDR1 and CDR2 (germline): SQVTM, ANQGSEA. In nucleotides, the CDR3 is TGCAGCGCCTGGGGGGACTATGGCTACACCTTC. This encodes CSAWGDYGYTF.

The chain joins TRBV4-1 to TRBJ1-1, with 8 bases fitting TRBD1. The germline V gene encodes CDR1 MGHRA and CDR2 YSYEKL. The CDR3 spans 15 residues. V shed 8 bases and J 1 base; nucleotides not matched to a gene: 9. The CDR3: CASQETGVSNTEAFF. In nucleotides, the CDR3 is TGCGCCAGCCAGGAGACAGGGGTCTCGAACACTGAAGCTTTCTTT.

This chain links TRBV3-1 (or the pseudogene TRBV3-2) with TRBJ2-3, with D possibly TRBD1 on 6 matching bases. The CDR3 length is 16 residues. Trimming shortened V by 1 base and J by 1 base, and 12 bases separated the two germline ends. Germline CDR1 reads LGHDT; CDR2 reads YNNKEL (reference sequence). The CDR3 sequence is CASSQGTDPRTDTQYF. The DNA for the CDR3 is TGTGCCAGCAGCCAAGGGACAGACCCGCGCACAGATACGCAGTATTTT.

This rearrangement joins TRBV3-1 (or the pseudogene TRBV3-2) to TRBJ2-2, with a weak D call TRBD2 (5 bases). Trimming removed 1 base from V and 6 bases from J, with 9 bases in between. Germline CDR1 LGHDT, CDR2 YNNKEL (reference sequence). The CDR3 consists of 14 residues. The CDR3 protein is CASSQASRAGELFF. CDR3 coding DNA: TGTGCCAGCAGCCAAGCTAGCCGTGCCGGGGAGCTGTTTTTT.

The chain recombines TRBV27 with TRBJ2-7; 9 nucleotides agree with TRBD1. Trimming at V came to 9 bases and at J to 5 bases, leaving 14 bases not matched to a gene. Per germline, CDR1 MNHEY and CDR2 SMNVEV (reference sequence). This CDR3 contains 15 residues. The CDR3 DNA sequence: TGTGCCAGTAGGAAAGCGGGACAGGGTTTCCACGAGCAGTACTTC. Residues: CASRKAGQGFHEQYF.

This sequence joins TRBV6-5 and TRBJ1-1; TRBD1 is a possible D gene (5 bases). V dropped 4 bases and J dropped 7 bases, with 19 bases sitting between them. CDR3 length: 15 residues. Germline V CDR1 and CDR2: MNHEY, SVGAGI. Written as DNA, the CDR3 is TGTGCCAGCAGTTCGGGGGGTTCAACCAACTTTGAAGCTTTCTTT. Protein sequence: CASSSGGSTNFEAFF.

The V gene is TRBV6-6, the J gene TRBJ1-2; TRBD1 aligns across 8 bases. Germline values: CDR1 MNHNY, CDR2 SVGAGI (reference sequence). Trimming at V came to 5 bases and at J to 2 bases, leaving 1 base not matched to a gene. The CDR3 contains 13 residues. This CDR3 reads CASSRTGNYGYTF. The CDR3 DNA is TGTGCCAGCAGTAGGACAGGGAACTATGGCTACACCTTC.

The gene calls are TRBV11-2 and TRBJ2-7; TRBD1 matches 8 bases. V lost 4 bases to trimming and J lost 1 base; unmatched junction nucleotides: 9. Germline loops: CDR1 SGHAT, CDR2 FQNNGV. CDR3 length: 16 amino acids. As DNA, the CDR3 is TGTGCCAGCAGCTCCGCCGCCCGGACAGGGTCCTACGAGCAGTACTTC. Its protein product is CASSSAARTGSYEQYF.

The chain recombines TRBV6-6 with TRBJ2-7; weak D call: TRBD1 (7 bases). The length of the CDR3 is 15 residues. V lost 11 bases to trimming and J lost 6 bases, with 26 bases between them. CDR1 is MNHNY and CDR2 is SVGAGI in the germline V gene (reference sequence). CDR3 bases: TGTGCCTCAGCCGTCAGGGGGGCTCCTCTCAGCGAGCAGTACTTC. This sequence encodes CASAVRGAPLSEQYF.

The chain links TRBV3-1 (or the pseudogene TRBV3-2) to TRBJ2-3; TRBD2 is a possible D gene (6 bases). Germline values: CDR1 LGHDT, CDR2 YNNKEL (reference sequence). Trimming removed 2 bases at V and 2 bases at J, with 23 bases between. The CDR3 totals 19 residues. This chain's CDR3 is CASSQLRAGQATVTDTQYF. CDR3 in DNA: TGTGCCAGCAGCCAACTTCGAGCGGGCCAAGCCACGGTCACAGATACGCAGTATTTT.

V usage is TRBV24-1 and J usage is TRBJ2-4; D is ambiguous. V lost 6 bases and J 9 bases, leaving 5 bases between the germline ends. The CDR3 spans 10 residues. The V gene's germline CDR1 is KGHDR and CDR2 SFDVKD. The CDR3 nucleotides are TGTGCCACCAGTTCAGGCATTCAGTACTTC. The encoded protein is CATSSGIQYF.

Turning to this clone: An end of the junction differs from the germline gene, which may be a read error. The chain carries TRBV11-2 and TRBJ2-5, with D possibly matching TRBD2 (7 bases). The germline V gene has CDR1 SGHAT and CDR2 FQNNGV. The CDR3 covers 14 residues. CDR3 DNA sequence: TGTGCCAGCAGCAAGGGGGGGCGGGAGAGCCCCGAGAACTTC. It yields the protein CASSKGGRESPENF.

This rearrangement joins TRBV11-3 to TRBJ1-1; tentative D call: TRBD1 (6 bases). V was clipped by 4 bases and J by 7 bases, with 13 bases between them. The CDR3 is 13 residues long. Germline CDR1 SGHNT, CDR2 YENEEA. CDR3 nucleotide sequence: TGTGCCAGCAGCTCATCAGGGGCCGGTGAAGCTTTCTTT. Translated: CASSSSGAGEAFF.

The V gene is TRBV6-5, the J gene TRBJ1-1, with a possible D match to TRBD1 (6 bases). The germline CDR1 and CDR2 sequences are MNHEY and SVGAGI. Trimming took off 7 bases at V and 5 bases at J, with 11 bases between the two ends. CDR3 size: 12 residues. The CDR3 loop is CASTKGTTEAFF. The CDR3 DNA is TGTGCCAGCACCAAAGGGACAACTGAAGCTTTCTTT.

The V call is TRBV7-8, the J call TRBJ2-7, with TRBD1 identical over 8 bases. V lost 4 bases to trimming and J lost 6 bases; unmatched junction nucleotides: 14. Germline V gene data show CDR1 as SGHVS and CDR2 as FQNEAQ. The CDR3 loop spans 16 amino acids. CDR3 bases: TGTGCCAGCAGCTACCCCAGGGGGCGTTTTCCTTCCGAGCAGTACTTC. Translation gives CASSYPRGRFPSEQYF.

The chain uses TRBV11-1 and TRBJ2-1; D remains ambiguous. Germline CDR1 is SGHAT and CDR2 is FQDESV (reference sequence). Trimming took 5 bases from V and 5 from J, leaving 16 bases between them. The CDR3 contains 15 residues. Here the CDR3 reads CASSPRRRSDNEQFF. As DNA, the CDR3 is TGTGCCAGCAGCCCCCGGAGAAGGTCCGACAATGAGCAGTTCTTC.

The chain carries TRBV5-1 and TRBJ2-2; 9 bases are a match to TRBD1. The CDR3 has 15 amino acids. CDR1 is SGHRS and CDR2 is YFSETQ in the germline V gene. With 4 bases clipped from V and 5 bases from J, the junction kept 6 bases outside the gene matches. As DNA, the CDR3 is TGCGCCAGCAGCAAAGGGACAGGGAGGACCGGGGAGCTGTTTTTT. Amino acid sequence: CASSKGTGRTGELFF.

The gene calls are TRBV6-5 and TRBJ2-7, with 10 nucleotides matching TRBD2. The CDR3 loop spans 14 amino acids. Germline lookup yields CDR1 MNHEY and CDR2 SVGAGI. The V segment lost 5 bases and the J segment 4 bases; nucleotides outside the gene matches: 5. CDR3 residues: CASSLLAGVYEQYF. In DNA form, the CDR3 reads TGTGCCAGCAGTCTCCTAGCGGGGGTATACGAGCAGTACTTC.

The chain combines TRBV15 with TRBJ1-5, with D uncertain. V dropped 2 bases and J dropped 0 bases, with 8 bases sitting between them. The CDR3 sequence is 15 residues long. Germline-derived CDR1 and CDR2 are LNHNV and YYDKDF (reference sequence). The CDR3 is CATSRFRGSNQPQHF. In DNA form, the CDR3 reads TGTGCCACCAGCAGATTCCGAGGTAGCAATCAGCCCCAGCATTTT.

This clone was seen a single time. The chain has TRBV1 and TRBJ2-3; TRBD2 reflects the table's D call only, with no check against the DNA. TRBV1 is annotated as a pseudogene. This CDR3 has 14 residues. The CDR3 spells CTSSPDGPTYTQYF. The CDR3 region has the DNA TGCACCAGCAGCCCAGACGGTCCCACTTATACGCAGTATTTT.